This TCR beta chain appears in the sequencing data of a study of CD8 T cells in Susac syndrome. When the RNA was reverse transcribed, random hexamers were used with an input of about 0.45 to 1 ug. With immunoSEQ multiplex PCR, TCR beta CDR3 was amplified across 54 Vbeta and 13 Jbeta. In TCRdb, the immunoSEQ multiplex PCR reads were re-called with MiXCR into one record per CDR3 protein. Of about 180,000 distinct CDR3 sequences listed, under 95% were seen once; the top ten hold approximately 0.11%. Blood CD8+ and CD4+ T cells underwent high-throughput TCR beta sequencing. The diagnostic criteria were recently defined, and patients with Susac syndrome met them for definite or probable disease. V was clipped by 1 base and J by 0 bases, with 1 base between them. CDR1 and CDR2 from the germline V gene are LGHDT and YNNKEL (reference sequence). CDR3 length equals 13 residues.

The V call is TRBV3-1, the J call TRBJ1-3, with unresolved D. The receptor was derived from a human donor with Susac syndrome. Sequencing was performed on CD4+ T cells from PBMCs. The CDR3 coding sequence is TGTGCCAGCAGCCAAGCCTCTGGAAACACCATATATTTT. As protein: CASSQASGNTIYF. The whole variable domain, remainder taken from reference TRBV3-1 and TRBJ1-3, is DTAVSQTPKYLVTQMGNDKSIKCEQNLGHDTMYWYKQDSKKFLKIMFSYNNKELIINETVPNRFSPKSPDKAHLNLHINSLELGDSAVYFCASSQASGNTIYFGEGSWLTVV.